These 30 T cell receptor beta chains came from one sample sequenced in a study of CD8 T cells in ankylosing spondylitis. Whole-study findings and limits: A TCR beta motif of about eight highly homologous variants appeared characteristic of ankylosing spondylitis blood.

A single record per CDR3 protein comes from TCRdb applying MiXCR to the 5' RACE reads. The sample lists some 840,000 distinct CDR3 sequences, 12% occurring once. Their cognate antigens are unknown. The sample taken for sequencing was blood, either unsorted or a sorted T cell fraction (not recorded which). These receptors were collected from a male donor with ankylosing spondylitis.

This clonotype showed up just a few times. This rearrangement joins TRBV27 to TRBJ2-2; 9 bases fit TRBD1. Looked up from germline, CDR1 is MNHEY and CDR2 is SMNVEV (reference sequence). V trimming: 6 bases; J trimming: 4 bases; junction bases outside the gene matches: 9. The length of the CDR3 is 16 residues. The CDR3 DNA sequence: TGTGCCAGCAGGGGGTGGGGACAGGGCACCACCGGGGAGCTGTTTTTT. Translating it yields CASRGWGQGTTGELFF.

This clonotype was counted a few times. As DNA, the CDR3 is TGTGCCAGCAGCATTAGGACAGGGGGCTCTGATACGCAGTATTTT. Protein: CASSIRTGGSDTQYF. V usage is TRBV7-2 and J usage is TRBJ2-3; 11 nucleotides match TRBD1. Looked up from germline, CDR1 is SGHTA and CDR2 is FQGNSA. V dropped 5 bases and J dropped 6; count of bases not matched to a gene: 7. CDR3 length: 15 amino acids.

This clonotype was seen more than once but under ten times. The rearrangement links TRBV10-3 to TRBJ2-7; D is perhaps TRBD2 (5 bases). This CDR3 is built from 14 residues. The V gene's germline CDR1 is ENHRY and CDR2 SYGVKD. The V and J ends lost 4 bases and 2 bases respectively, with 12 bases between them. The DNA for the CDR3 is TGTGCCATCAGTGTGCGACGGGAAACCTACGAGCAGTACTTC. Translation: CAISVRRETYEQYF.

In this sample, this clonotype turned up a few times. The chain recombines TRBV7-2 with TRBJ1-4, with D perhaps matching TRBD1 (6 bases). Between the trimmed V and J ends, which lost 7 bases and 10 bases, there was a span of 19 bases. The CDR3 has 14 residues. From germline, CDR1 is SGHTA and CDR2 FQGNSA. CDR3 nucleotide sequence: TGTGCCAGCACCGAGGGGGGGGCAACAGGAAAACTGTTTTTT. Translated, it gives CASTEGGATGKLFF.

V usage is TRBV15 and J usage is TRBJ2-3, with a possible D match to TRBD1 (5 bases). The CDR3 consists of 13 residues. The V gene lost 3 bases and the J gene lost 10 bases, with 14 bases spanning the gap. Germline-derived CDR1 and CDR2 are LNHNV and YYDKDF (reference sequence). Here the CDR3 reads CATSRYRTEAQYF. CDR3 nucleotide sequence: TGTGCCACCAGCAGGTACAGGACCGAGGCGCAGTATTTT. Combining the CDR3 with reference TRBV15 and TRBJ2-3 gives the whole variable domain DAMVIQNPRYQVTQFGKPVTLSCSQTLNHNVMYWYQQKSSQAPKLLFHYYDKDFNNEADTPDNFQSRRPNTSFCFLDIRSPGLGDTAMYLCATSRYRTEAQYFGPGTRLTVL.

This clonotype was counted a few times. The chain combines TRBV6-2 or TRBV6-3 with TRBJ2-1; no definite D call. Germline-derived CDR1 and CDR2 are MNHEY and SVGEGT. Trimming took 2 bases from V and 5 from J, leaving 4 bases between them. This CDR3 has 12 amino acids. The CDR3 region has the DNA TGTGCCAGCAGTTACGGCGACAATGAGCAGTTCTTC. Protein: CASSYGDNEQFF.

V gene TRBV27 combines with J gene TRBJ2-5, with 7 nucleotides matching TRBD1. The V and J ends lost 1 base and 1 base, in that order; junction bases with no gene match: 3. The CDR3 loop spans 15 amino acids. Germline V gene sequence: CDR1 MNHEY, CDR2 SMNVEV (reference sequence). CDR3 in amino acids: CASSLWSGGQETQYF. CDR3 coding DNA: TGTGCCAGCAGTTTATGGTCAGGGGGCCAAGAGACCCAGTACTTC.

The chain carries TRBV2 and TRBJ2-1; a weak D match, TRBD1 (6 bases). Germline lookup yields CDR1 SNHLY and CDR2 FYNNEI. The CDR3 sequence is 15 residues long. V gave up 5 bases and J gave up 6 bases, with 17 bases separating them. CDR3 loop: CASSKTGTRGNEQFF. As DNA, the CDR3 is TGTGCCAGCAGTAAAACAGGGACCCGGGGCAATGAGCAGTTCTTC.

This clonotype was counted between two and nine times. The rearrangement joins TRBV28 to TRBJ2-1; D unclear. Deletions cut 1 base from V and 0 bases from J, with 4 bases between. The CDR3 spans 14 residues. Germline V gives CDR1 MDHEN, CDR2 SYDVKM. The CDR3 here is CASSLYRSYNEQFF. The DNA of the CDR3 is TGTGCCAGCAGTTTATATCGCTCCTACAATGAGCAGTTCTTC.

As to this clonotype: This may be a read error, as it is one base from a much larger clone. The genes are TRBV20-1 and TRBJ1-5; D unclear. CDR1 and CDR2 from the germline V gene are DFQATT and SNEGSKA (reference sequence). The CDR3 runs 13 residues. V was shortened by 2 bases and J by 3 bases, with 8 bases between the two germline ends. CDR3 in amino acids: CSARSYTNQPQHF. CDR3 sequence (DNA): TGCAGTGCTAGATCGTATACCAATCAGCCCCAGCATTTT.

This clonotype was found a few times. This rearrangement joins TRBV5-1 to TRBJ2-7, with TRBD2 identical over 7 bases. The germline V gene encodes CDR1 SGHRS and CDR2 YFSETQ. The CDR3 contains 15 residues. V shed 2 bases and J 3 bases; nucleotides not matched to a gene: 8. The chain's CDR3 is CASSFQGGRDYEQYF. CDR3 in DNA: TGCGCCAGCAGCTTCCAGGGAGGGAGGGACTACGAGCAGTACTTC.

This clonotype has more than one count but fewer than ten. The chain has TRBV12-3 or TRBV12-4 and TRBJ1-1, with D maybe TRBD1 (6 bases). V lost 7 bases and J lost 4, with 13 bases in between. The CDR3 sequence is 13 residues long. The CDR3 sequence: CASTPGAATEAFF. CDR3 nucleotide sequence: TGTGCCAGCACCCCAGGGGCGGCCACTGAAGCTTTCTTT.

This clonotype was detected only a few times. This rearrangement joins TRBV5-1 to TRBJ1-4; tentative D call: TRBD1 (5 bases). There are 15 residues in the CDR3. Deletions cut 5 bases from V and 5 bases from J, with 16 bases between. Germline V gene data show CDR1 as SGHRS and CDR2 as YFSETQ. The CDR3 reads CASRMYGTENEKLFF. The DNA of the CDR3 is TGCGCCAGCAGGATGTACGGGACGGAGAATGAAAAACTGTTTTTT.

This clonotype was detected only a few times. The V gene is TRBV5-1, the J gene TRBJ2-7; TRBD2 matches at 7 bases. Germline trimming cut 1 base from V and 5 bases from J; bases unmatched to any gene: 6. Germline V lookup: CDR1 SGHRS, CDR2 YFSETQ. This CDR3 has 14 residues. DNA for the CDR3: TGCGCCAGCAGCTTGCAGCGGGATTTCAACGAGCAGTACTTC. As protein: CASSLQRDFNEQYF.

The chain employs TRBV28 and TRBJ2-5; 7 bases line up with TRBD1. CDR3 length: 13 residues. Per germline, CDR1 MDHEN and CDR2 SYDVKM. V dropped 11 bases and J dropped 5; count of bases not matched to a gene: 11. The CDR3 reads CAARDSISETQYF. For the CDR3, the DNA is TGTGCCGCACGGGACAGCATTTCGGAGACCCAGTACTTC.

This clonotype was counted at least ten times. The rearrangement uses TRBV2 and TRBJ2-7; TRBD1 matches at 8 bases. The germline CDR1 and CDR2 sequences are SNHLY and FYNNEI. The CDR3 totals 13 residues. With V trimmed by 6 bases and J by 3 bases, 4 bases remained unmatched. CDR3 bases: TGTGCCAGCAGGGTCAGGGGGCACTACGAGCAGTACTTC. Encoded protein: CASRVRGHYEQYF.

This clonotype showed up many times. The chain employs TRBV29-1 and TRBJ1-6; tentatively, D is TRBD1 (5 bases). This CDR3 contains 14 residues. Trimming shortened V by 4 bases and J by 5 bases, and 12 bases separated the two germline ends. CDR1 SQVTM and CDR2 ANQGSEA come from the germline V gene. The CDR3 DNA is TGCAGCGTTGCCCCAGGGAGCGATAATTCACCCCTCCACTTT. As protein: CSVAPGSDNSPLHF. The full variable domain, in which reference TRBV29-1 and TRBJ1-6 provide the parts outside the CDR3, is SAVISQKPSRDICQRGTSLTIQCQVDSQVTMMFWYRQQPGQSLTLIATANQGSEATYESGFVIDKFPISRPNLTFSTLTVSNMSPEDSSIYLCSVAPGSDNSPLHFGNGTRLTVT.

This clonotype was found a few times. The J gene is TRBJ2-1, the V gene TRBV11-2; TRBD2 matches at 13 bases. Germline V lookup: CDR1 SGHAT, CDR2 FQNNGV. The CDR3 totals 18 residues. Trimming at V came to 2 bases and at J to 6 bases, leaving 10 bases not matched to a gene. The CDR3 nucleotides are TGTGCCAGCAGCTTACAACTAGCGGGGGGGGCCTCTTTCAATGAGCAGTTCTTC. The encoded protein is CASSLQLAGGASFNEQFF.

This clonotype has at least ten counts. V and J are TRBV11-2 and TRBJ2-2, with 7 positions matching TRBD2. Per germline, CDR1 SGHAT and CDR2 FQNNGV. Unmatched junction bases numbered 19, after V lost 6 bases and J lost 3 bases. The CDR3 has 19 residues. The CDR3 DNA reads TGTGCCAGCAGACCCCCGGGACTATCGATTTACCAGTACACCGGGGAGCTGTTTTTT. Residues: CASRPPGLSIYQYTGELFF.

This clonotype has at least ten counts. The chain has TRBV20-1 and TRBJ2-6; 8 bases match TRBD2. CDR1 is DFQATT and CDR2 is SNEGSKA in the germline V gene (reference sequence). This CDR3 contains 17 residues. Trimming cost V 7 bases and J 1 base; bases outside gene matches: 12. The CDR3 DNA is TGCAGTGTCGGGGGGGGCAGGTTTTATTCTGGGGCCAACGTCCTGACTTTC. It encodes CSVGGGRFYSGANVLTF.

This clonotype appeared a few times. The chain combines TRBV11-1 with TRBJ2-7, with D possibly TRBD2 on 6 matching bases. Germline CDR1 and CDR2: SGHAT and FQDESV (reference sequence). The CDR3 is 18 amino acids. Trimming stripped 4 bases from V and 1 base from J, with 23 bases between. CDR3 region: CASSSTSLAGTESYEQYF. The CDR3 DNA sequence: TGTGCCAGCAGCTCTACTTCACTAGCCGGGACCGAATCCTACGAGCAGTACTTC.

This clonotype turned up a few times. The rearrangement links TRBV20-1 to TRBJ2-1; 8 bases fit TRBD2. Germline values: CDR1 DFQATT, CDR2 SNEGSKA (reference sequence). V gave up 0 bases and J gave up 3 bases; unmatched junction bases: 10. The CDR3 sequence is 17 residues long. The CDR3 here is CSARDQGPAGVYNEQFF. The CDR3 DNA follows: TGCAGTGCTAGAGATCAGGGCCCAGCGGGGGTCTACAATGAGCAGTTCTTC.

The CDR3 loop is CASSLVKGANYGYTF. The CDR3 region has the DNA TGTGCCAGCAGCTTAGTAAAGGGAGCTAACTATGGCTACACCTTC. The chain uses TRBV7-2 and TRBJ1-2, with no clear D. Deletions cut 1 base from V and 0 bases from J, with 9 bases between. In germline, CDR1 is SGHTA, CDR2 FQGNSA. The CDR3 contains 15 residues.

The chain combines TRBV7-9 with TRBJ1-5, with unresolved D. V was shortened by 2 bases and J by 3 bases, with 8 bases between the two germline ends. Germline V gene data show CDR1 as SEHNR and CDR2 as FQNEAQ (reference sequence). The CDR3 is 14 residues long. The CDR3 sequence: CASSLTADNQPQHF. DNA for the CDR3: TGTGCCAGCAGCTTAACGGCAGACAATCAGCCCCAGCATTTT. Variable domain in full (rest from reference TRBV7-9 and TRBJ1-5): DTGVSQNPRHKITKRGQNVTFRCDPISEHNRLYWYRQTLGQGPEFLTYFQNEAQLEKSRLLSDRFSAERPKGSFSTLEIQRTEQGDSAMYLCASSLTADNQPQHFGDGTRLSIL.

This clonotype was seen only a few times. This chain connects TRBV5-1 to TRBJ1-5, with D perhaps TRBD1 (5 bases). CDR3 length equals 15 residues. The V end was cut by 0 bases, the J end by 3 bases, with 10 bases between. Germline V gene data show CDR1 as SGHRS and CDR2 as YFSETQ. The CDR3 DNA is TGCGCCAGCAGCTTGGCGGGGGTCGACAATCAGCCCCAGCATTTT. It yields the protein CASSLAGVDNQPQHF.

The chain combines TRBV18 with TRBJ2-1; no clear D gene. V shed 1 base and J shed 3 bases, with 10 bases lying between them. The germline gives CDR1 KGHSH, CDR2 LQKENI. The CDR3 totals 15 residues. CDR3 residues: CASSPRGINYNEQFF. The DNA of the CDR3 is TGTGCCAGCTCACCACGCGGAATAAACTACAATGAGCAGTTCTTC.

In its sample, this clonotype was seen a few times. The CDR3 nucleotides read TGCAGTGCTAGCGGGACTAGCGGGCGCTCTGGGGCCAACGTCCTGACTTTC. It is translated as CSASGTSGRSGANVLTF. The rearrangement uses TRBV20-1 and TRBJ2-6; 12 bases match TRBD2. This CDR3 has 17 residues. The germline CDR1 and CDR2 sequences are DFQATT and SNEGSKA (reference sequence). After removal of 3 bases from V and 0 bases from J, the junction contained 3 bases not matched to a gene.

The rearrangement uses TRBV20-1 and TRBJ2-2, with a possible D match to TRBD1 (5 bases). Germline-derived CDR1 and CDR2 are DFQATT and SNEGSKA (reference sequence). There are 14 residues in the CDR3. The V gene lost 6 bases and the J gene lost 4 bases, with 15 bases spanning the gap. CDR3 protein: CSAVIQGTTGELFF. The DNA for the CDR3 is TGCAGTGCCGTCATCCAGGGTACCACCGGGGAGCTGTTTTTT.

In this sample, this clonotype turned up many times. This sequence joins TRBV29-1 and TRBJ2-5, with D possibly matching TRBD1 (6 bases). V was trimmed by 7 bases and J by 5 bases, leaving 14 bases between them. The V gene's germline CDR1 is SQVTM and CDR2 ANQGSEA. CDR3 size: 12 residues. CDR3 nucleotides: TGCAGCGCTACAGGGATGCGGGAGACCCAGTACTTC. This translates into CSATGMRETQYF.

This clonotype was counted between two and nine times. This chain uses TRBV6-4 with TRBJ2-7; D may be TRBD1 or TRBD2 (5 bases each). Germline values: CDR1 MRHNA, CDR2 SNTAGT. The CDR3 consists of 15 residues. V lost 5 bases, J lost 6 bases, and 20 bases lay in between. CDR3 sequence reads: CASSLPGPLVAEQYF. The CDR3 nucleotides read TGTGCCAGCAGTCTACCGGGACCCCTGGTAGCCGAGCAGTACTTC.